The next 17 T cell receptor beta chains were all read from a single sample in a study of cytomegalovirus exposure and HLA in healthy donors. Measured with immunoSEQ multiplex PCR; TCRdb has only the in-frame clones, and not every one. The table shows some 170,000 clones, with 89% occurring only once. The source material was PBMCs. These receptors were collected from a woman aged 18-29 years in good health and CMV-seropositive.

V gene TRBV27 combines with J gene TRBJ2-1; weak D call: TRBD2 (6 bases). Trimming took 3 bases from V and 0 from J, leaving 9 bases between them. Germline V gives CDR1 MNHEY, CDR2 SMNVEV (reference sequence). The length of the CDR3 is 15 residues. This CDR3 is CASSFGGSSYNEQFF. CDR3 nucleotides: TGTGCCAGCAGTTTCGGGGGTAGCTCCTACAATGAGCAGTTCTTC.

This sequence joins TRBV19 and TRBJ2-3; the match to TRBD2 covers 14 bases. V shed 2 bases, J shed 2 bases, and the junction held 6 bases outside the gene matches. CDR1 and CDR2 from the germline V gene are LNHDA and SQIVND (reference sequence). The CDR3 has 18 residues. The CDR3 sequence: CASSIRRLAGGITDTQYF. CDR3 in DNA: TGTGCCAGTAGTATACGCAGACTAGCGGGAGGGATCACAGATACGCAGTATTTT. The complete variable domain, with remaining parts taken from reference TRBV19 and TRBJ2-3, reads DGGITQSPKYLFRKEGQNVTLSCEQNLNHDAMYWYRQDPGQGLRLIYYSQIVNDFQKGDIAEGYSVSREKKESFPLTVTSAQKNPTAFYLCASSIRRLAGGITDTQYFGPGTRLTVL.

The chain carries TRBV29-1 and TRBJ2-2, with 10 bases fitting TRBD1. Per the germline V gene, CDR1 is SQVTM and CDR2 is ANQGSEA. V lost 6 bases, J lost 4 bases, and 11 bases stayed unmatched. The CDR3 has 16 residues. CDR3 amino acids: CSVQADRGHVTGELFF. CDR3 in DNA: TGCAGCGTCCAAGCTGACAGGGGGCATGTCACCGGGGAGCTGTTTTTT.

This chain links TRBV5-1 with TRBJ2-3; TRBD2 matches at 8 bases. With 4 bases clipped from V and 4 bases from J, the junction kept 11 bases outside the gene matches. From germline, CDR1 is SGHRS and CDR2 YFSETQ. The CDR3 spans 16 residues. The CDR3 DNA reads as TGCGCCAGCAGCCCGGAGGGCGGGAGGACGTCAGATACGCAGTATTTT. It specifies CASSPEGGRTSDTQYF. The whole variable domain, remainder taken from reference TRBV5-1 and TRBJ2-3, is KAGVTQTPRYLIKTRGQQVTLSCSPISGHRSVSWYQQTPGQGLQFLFEYFSETQRNKGNFPGRFSGRQFSNSRSEMNVSTLELGDSALYLCASSPEGGRTSDTQYFGPGTRLTVL.

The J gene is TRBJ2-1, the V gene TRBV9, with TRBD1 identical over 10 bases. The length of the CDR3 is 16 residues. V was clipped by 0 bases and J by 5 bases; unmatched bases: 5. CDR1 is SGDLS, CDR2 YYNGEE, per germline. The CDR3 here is CASSVEWDRGNNEQFF. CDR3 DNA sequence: TGTGCCAGCAGCGTAGAGTGGGACAGGGGCAACAATGAGCAGTTCTTC.

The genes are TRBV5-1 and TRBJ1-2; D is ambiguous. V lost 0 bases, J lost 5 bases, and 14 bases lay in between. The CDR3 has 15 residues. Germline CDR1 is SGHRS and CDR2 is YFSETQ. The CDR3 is CASSLAFVIQYGYTF. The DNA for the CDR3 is TGCGCCAGCAGCTTGGCGTTTGTCATCCAGTATGGCTACACCTTC.

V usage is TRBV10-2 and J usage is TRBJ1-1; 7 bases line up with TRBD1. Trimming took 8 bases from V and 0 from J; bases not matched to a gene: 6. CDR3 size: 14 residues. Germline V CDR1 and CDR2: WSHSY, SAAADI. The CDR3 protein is CASRPTGMNTEAFF. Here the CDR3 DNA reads TGCGCCAGCCGACCGACAGGGATGAACACTGAAGCTTTCTTT.

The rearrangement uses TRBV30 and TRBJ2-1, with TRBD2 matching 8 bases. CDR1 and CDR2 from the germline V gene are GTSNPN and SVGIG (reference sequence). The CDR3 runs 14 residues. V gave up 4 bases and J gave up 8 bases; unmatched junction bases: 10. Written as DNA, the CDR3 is TGTGCCTGGACTAATCTAGCGGGTAGGGATGAGCAGTTCTTC. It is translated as CAWTNLAGRDEQFF.

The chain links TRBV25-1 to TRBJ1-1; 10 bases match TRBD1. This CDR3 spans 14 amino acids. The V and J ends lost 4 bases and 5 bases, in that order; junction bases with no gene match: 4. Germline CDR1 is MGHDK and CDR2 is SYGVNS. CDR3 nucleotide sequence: TGTGCCAGCAGTGGGGACAGGGGTTGGACTGAAGCTTTCTTT. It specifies CASSGDRGWTEAFF.

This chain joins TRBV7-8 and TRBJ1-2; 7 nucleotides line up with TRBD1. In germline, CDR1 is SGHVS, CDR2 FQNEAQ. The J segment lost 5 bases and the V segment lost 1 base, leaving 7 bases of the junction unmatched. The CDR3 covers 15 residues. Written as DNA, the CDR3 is TGTGCCAGCAGCTTAGGCACACAGGGGTTTTATGGCTACACCTTC. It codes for CASSLGTQGFYGYTF.

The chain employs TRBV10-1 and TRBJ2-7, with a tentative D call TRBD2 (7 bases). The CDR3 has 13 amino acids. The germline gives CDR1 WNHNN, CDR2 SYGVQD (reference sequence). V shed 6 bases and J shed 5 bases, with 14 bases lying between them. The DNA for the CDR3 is TGCGCCAGCAGCCCCTCGGGGGGCGACGAGCAGTACTTC. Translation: CASSPSGGDEQYF.

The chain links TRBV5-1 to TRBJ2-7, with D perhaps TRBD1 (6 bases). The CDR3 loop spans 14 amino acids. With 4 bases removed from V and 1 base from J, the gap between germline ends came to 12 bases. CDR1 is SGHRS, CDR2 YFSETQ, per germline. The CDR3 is CASSPADRSYEQYF. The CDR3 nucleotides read TGCGCCAGCAGCCCAGCGGACAGATCCTACGAGCAGTACTTC. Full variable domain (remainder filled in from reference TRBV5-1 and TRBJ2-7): KAGVTQTPRYLIKTRGQQVTLSCSPISGHRSVSWYQQTPGQGLQFLFEYFSETQRNKGNFPGRFSGRQFSNSRSEMNVSTLELGDSALYLCASSPADRSYEQYFGPGTRLTVT.

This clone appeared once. The CDR3 nucleotides are TGTGCCTGGAACCAGGACACCGGGGAGCTGTTTTTT. Protein: CAWNQDTGELFF. V is TRBV30 and J is TRBJ2-2; D call uncertain. In germline, CDR1 is GTSNPN, CDR2 SVGIG (reference sequence). This CDR3 is built from 12 residues. Trimming shortened V by 4 bases and J by 3 bases, and 6 bases separated the two germline ends.

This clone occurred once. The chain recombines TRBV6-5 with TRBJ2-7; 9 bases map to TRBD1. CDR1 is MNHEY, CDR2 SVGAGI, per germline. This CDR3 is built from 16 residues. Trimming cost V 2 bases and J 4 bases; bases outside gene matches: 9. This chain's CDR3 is CASSYAPGQGVYEQYF. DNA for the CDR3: TGTGCCAGCAGTTACGCCCCGGGACAGGGTGTGTACGAGCAGTACTTC.

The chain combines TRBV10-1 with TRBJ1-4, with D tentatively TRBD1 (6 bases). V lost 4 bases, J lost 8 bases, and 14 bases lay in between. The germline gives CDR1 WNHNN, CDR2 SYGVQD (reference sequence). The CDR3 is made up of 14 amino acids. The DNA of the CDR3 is TGCGCCAGCAGTGGAGTCAGGGGAAAGGAAAAACTGTTTTTT. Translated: CASSGVRGKEKLFF.

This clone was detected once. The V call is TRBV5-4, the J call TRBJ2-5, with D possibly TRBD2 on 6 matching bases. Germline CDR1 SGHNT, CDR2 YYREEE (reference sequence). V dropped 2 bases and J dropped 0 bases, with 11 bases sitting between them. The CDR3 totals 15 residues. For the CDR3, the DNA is TGTGCCAGCAGCTTAGACCGGGACTACCAAGAGACCCAGTACTTC. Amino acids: CASSLDRDYQETQYF.

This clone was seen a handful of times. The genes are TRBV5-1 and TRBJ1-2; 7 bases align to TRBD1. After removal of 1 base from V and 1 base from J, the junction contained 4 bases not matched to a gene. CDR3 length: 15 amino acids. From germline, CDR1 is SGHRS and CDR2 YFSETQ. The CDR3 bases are TGCGCCAGCAGCTTGCGGACAGGCGATAACTATGGCTACACCTTC. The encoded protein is CASSLRTGDNYGYTF.